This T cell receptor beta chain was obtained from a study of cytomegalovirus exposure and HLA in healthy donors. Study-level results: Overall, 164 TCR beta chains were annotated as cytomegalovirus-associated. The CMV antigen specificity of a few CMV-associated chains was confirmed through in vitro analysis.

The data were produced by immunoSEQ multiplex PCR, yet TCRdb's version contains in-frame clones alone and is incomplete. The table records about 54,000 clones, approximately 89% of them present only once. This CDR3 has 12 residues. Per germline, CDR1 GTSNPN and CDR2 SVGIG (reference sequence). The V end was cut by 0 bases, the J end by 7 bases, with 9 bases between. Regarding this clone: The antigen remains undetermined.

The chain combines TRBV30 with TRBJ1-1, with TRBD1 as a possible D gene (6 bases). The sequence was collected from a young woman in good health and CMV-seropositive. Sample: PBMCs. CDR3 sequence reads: CAWSVTGSEAFF. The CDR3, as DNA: TGTGCCTGGAGTGTAACAGGGAGTGAAGCTTTCTTT.